Shown below are 15 T cell receptor beta chains from a single sample sequenced in a study of OX40 agonist ivuxolimab in advanced cancers. Measured with immunoSEQ multiplex PCR; TCRdb has only the in-frame clones, and not every one. In the table there are approximately 76,000 clones, around 86% of which are singletons. The input for sequencing was CD4+ or CD8+ T cells sorted from blood, taken in a trial of the OX40 agonist ivuxolimab. Receptors were obtained from an adult with an advanced solid tumor such as melanoma, head and neck, liver or kidney cancer.

The rearrangement links TRBV7-8 to TRBJ1-2, with D tentatively TRBD1 (5 bases). Germline values: CDR1 SGHVS, CDR2 FQNEAQ. Trimming stripped 0 bases from V and 6 bases from J, with 14 bases between. The CDR3 length is 15 residues. This CDR3 is CASSLALGGVDGYTF. In DNA form, the CDR3 reads TGTGCCAGCAGCTTAGCGTTGGGGGGAGTGGATGGCTACACCTTC.

The chain joins TRBV2 to TRBJ2-3; D possibly corresponds to TRBD2 (6 bases). Trimming left V 4 bases short and J 0 bases short, with 11 bases between. The germline V gene encodes CDR1 SNHLY and CDR2 FYNNEI. The CDR3 totals 15 residues. The CDR3 DNA follows: TGTGCCAGCAGTGTAGAAGGGACTAGCACAGATACGCAGTATTTT. As protein: CASSVEGTSTDTQYF.

The CDR3 DNA sequence: TGTGCCAGCAGTTCGCCGGATAGGTACAATGAGCAGTTCTTC. It encodes CASSSPDRYNEQFF. V gene TRBV27 combines with J gene TRBJ2-1; D unclear. Trimming pared 4 bases from V and 4 bases from J, leaving 11 bases between. This CDR3 comprises 14 residues. Germline V gene data show CDR1 as MNHEY and CDR2 as SMNVEV (reference sequence).

The J gene is TRBJ1-5, the V gene TRBV9; D is uncertain. Deletions cut 0 bases from V and 6 bases from J, with 10 bases between. This CDR3 has 14 residues. The germline CDR1 and CDR2 sequences are SGDLS and YYNGEE. The CDR3 spells CASSVEAVAQPQHF. CDR3 DNA: TGTGCCAGCAGCGTAGAGGCCGTAGCTCAGCCCCAGCATTTT.

The rearrangement links TRBV9 to TRBJ2-3; TRBD1 or TRBD2 may be the D gene (5 bases each). In germline, CDR1 is SGDLS, CDR2 YYNGEE. The CDR3 is 12 residues long. V was trimmed by 3 bases and J by 9 bases, leaving 11 bases between them. In DNA form, the CDR3 reads TGTGCCAGCAGCGGTCCCCGGGGCACGCAGTATTTT. This codes for CASSGPRGTQYF.

This chain connects TRBV7-2 to TRBJ1-1; D gene uncertain. The CDR3 runs 13 residues. The V end was cut by 7 bases, the J end by 5 bases, with 14 bases between. CDR1 and CDR2 from the germline V gene are SGHTA and FQGNSA. CDR3 in amino acids: CASTPTRNTEAFF. The CDR3 bases are TGTGCCAGCACCCCCACGAGGAATACTGAAGCTTTCTTT.

The CDR3 is CASSLSQGTDTQYF. Here the CDR3 DNA reads TGTGCCAGCAGTTTATCCCAGGGCACAGATACGCAGTATTTT. The V gene is TRBV27, the J gene TRBJ2-3; D is uncertain. Germline V gene sequence: CDR1 MNHEY, CDR2 SMNVEV (reference sequence). Trimming took 0 bases from V and 1 from J, leaving 5 bases between them. This CDR3 is built from 14 residues.

The V gene is TRBV4-3, the J gene TRBJ2-7, with TRBD1 as a possible D gene (6 bases). The V end lost 0 bases, the J end lost 3 bases, and 12 bases lay between the germline ends. This CDR3 has 15 residues. The germline V gene encodes CDR1 LGHNA and CDR2 YSLEER. DNA of the CDR3: TGCGCCAGCAGCCAAGATCCCAGGGGAAGCTACGAGCAGTACTTC. Amino acid sequence: CASSQDPRGSYEQYF.

The chain couples TRBV11-2 to TRBJ2-2; possibly TRBD1 for D (6 bases). V shed 6 bases and J shed 2 bases, with 13 bases lying between them. The germline V gene has CDR1 SGHAT and CDR2 FQNNGV. This CDR3 contains 15 residues. In DNA, the CDR3 is TGTGCCAGCAGTTGGGGGCGGGTTAACACCGGGGAGCTGTTTTTT. This sequence encodes CASSWGRVNTGELFF.

This clone was counted once. The sample holds other DNA sequences that translate to the same CDR3. The genes are TRBV10-3 and TRBJ2-1; no clear D gene. Germline V CDR1 and CDR2: ENHRY, SYGVKD. The CDR3 consists of 11 residues. With 5 bases removed from V and 6 bases from J, the gap between germline ends came to 5 bases. CDR3 sequence reads: CAISLGNEQFF. For the CDR3, the DNA is TGTGCCATCAGTTTGGGCAATGAGCAGTTCTTC.

The gene calls are TRBV30 and TRBJ2-5; the D gene is possibly TRBD2 (5 bases). This CDR3 is built from 15 residues. The V gene lost 2 bases and the J gene lost 2 bases, with 15 bases spanning the gap. Germline V gene data show CDR1 as GTSNPN and CDR2 as SVGIG (reference sequence). CDR3 protein: CAWSQLLGSQETQYF. CDR3 DNA: TGTGCCTGGAGTCAACTACTAGGATCACAAGAGACCCAGTACTTC.

V and J are TRBV5-1 and TRBJ2-3; TRBD2 matches 7 bases. CDR3 length equals 17 residues. Unmatched junction bases numbered 7, after V lost 0 bases and J lost 0 bases. In germline, CDR1 is SGHRS, CDR2 YFSETQ. CDR3 loop: CASSLAGLAVSTDTQYF. Here the CDR3 DNA reads TGCGCCAGCAGCTTGGCCGGGCTAGCGGTTAGCACAGATACGCAGTATTTT.

The chain combines TRBV19 with TRBJ1-2, with D unclear. Trimming shortened V by 3 bases and J by 0 bases, and 11 bases separated the two germline ends. CDR3 length: 15 amino acids. CDR1 LNHDA and CDR2 SQIVND come from the germline V gene (reference sequence). The CDR3 coding sequence is TGTGCCAGTAGTATCCCCGGCAGGACTAACTATGGCTACACCTTC. This sequence encodes CASSIPGRTNYGYTF. The whole variable domain, filled in from reference TRBV19 and TRBJ1-2, reads DGGITQSPKYLFRKEGQNVTLSCEQNLNHDAMYWYRQDPGQGLRLIYYSQIVNDFQKGDIAEGYSVSREKKESFPLTVTSAQKNPTAFYLCASSIPGRTNYGYTFGSGTRLTVV.

This clone was found once. The V and J genes are TRBV28 and TRBJ1-1; the D is unclear. Germline V CDR1 and CDR2: MDHEN, SYDVKM. V was pared by 5 bases and J by 5 bases, with 12 bases between. The CDR3 runs to 13 residues. The CDR3 DNA follows: TGTGCCAGCAGTCCCCCTGGGAGGACTGAAGCTTTCTTT. Translated: CASSPPGRTEAFF.

The chain combines TRBV7-9 with TRBJ1-6; D is ambiguous. V lost 1 base and J 9 bases, leaving 7 bases between the germline ends. The CDR3 consists of 13 residues. Germline CDR1 SEHNR, CDR2 FQNEAQ (reference sequence). CDR3 sequence reads: CASSLDPGSPLHF. The CDR3, as DNA: TGTGCCAGCAGCTTAGATCCGGGTTCACCCCTCCACTTT.